A selection of T cell receptor beta chains follows, all from one sample in a study of cytomegalovirus exposure and HLA in healthy donors. Data came from immunoSEQ multiplex PCR; TCRdb stores just in-frame clones and leaves some out. Of approximately 240,000 clones detected, about 93% appear once; the ten largest clones hold about 1%. Sequences were obtained from PBMCs. These receptors were obtained from a woman aged 18-29 years in good health and CMV-seronegative. CDR3s leave out the opening cysteine and the closing phenylalanine or tryptophan. Fields, in order: J gene, D gene, CDR3 length, V gene, CDR3 protein. The D gene is left open where the match is weak.

J gene: TRBJ2-7; D gene: TRBD1; CDR3 length: 13; V gene: TRBV7-9; CDR3 protein: ASSLGTGGSYEQY
J gene: TRBJ1-2; D gene: TRBD1; CDR3 length: 11; V gene: TRBV11-2; CDR3 protein: ASSSQGADGYT
J gene: TRBJ2-6; D gene: TRBD1; CDR3 length: 16; V gene: TRBV18; CDR3 protein: ASSPAGTGGSGANVLT
J gene: TRBJ2-2; D gene: NA; CDR3 length: 14; V gene: TRBV5-4; CDR3 protein: ASSPTGTRNTGELF
J gene: TRBJ2-5; D gene: TRBD2; CDR3 length: 15; V gene: TRBV9; CDR3 protein: ASSPGTSGGQGETQY
J gene: TRBJ2-5; D gene: NA; CDR3 length: 13; V gene: TRBV7-9; CDR3 protein: ASSLDWTRQETQY
J gene: TRBJ2-2; D gene: TRBD2; CDR3 length: 16; V gene: TRBV28; CDR3 protein: ASSGLAGGLGVAGELF
J gene: TRBJ2-5; D gene: NA; CDR3 length: 12; V gene: TRBV9; CDR3 protein: ASSASSVAETQY
J gene: TRBJ1-3; D gene: TRBD1; CDR3 length: 14; V gene: TRBV7-9; CDR3 protein: ASSLDGTGRGNTIY
J gene: TRBJ2-3; D gene: NA; CDR3 length: 10; V gene: TRBV21-1; CDR3 protein: ASSTEVDTQY
J gene: TRBJ2-5; D gene: NA; CDR3 length: 10; V gene: TRBV13; CDR3 protein: ASSPQGETQY
J gene: TRBJ2-7; D gene: TRBD1; CDR3 length: 14; V gene: TRBV11-2; CDR3 protein: ASSFGSGTGAYEQY
J gene: TRBJ1-2; D gene: NA; CDR3 length: 11; V gene: TRBV10-1; CDR3 protein: ASSAGRGTGYT
J gene: TRBJ2-7; D gene: NA; CDR3 length: 11; V gene: TRBV29-1; CDR3 protein: SVQANNSYEQY
J gene: TRBJ2-7; D gene: TRBD1; CDR3 length: 13; V gene: TRBV27; CDR3 protein: ASSLSMGTAREQY
J gene: TRBJ2-5; D gene: TRBD1; CDR3 length: 13; V gene: TRBV30; CDR3 protein: AWSRHGTGEETQY
J gene: TRBJ2-2; D gene: NA; CDR3 length: 11; V gene: TRBV30; CDR3 protein: AWSGLTTGELF
J gene: TRBJ2-1; D gene: TRBD2; CDR3 length: 13; V gene: TRBV7-9; CDR3 protein: ASSRTSGMVNEQF
J gene: TRBJ2-7; D gene: NA; CDR3 length: 9; V gene: TRBV28; CDR3 protein: ASSERQEQY
J gene: TRBJ1-5; D gene: NA; CDR3 length: 13; V gene: TRBV19; CDR3 protein: ASSMGARGNQPQH
J gene: TRBJ2-5; D gene: TRBD1; CDR3 length: 14; V gene: TRBV15; CDR3 protein: ATSRAGTGVEETQY
J gene: TRBJ1-2; D gene: NA; CDR3 length: 10; V gene: TRBV15; CDR3 protein: ATSRGGEGYT
J gene: TRBJ2-7; D gene: NA; CDR3 length: 13; V gene: TRBV4-2; CDR3 protein: ASSQDRTTPYEQY
J gene: TRBJ2-1; D gene: TRBD1; CDR3 length: 17; V gene: TRBV5-1; CDR3 protein: ASSLVGTGDLRGYNEQF
J gene: TRBJ1-1; D gene: TRBD1; CDR3 length: 12; V gene: TRBV10-1; CDR3 protein: ASSEDRVNTEAF
J gene: TRBJ2-3; D gene: NA; CDR3 length: 13; V gene: TRBV30; CDR3 protein: AWSAGQGITDTQY
J gene: TRBJ2-7; D gene: NA; CDR3 length: 11; V gene: TRBV6-1; CDR3 protein: ASRWVGPGEQY
J gene: TRBJ1-5; D gene: NA; CDR3 length: 13; V gene: TRBV5-1; CDR3 protein: ASSQDSHSNQPQH
J gene: TRBJ1-1; D gene: TRBD1; CDR3 length: 10; V gene: TRBV2; CDR3 protein: ASREDRGKAF
J gene: TRBJ1-1; D gene: NA; CDR3 length: 11; V gene: TRBV2; CDR3 protein: ASSEGRGTEAF
J gene: TRBJ1-6; D gene: NA; CDR3 length: 10; V gene: TRBV28; CDR3 protein: ASSLVRSPLH
J gene: TRBJ2-7; D gene: TRBD2; CDR3 length: 11; V gene: TRBV6-1; CDR3 protein: ASREAGEYEQY